Listed below are T cell receptor beta chains from one sample, sequenced in a study of control samples from healthy donors and cancer patients. The protocol was immunoSEQ multiplex PCR, while the TCRdb copy is restricted to in-frame clones and leaves out a portion. The sample includes hundreds of thousands of clones, roughly 80% of them seen just once. The specimen was PBMCs. The receptors originated from a woman aged 55-70 years with lung cancer. CDR3s include the opening cysteine and the closing phenylalanine or tryptophan. D genes are given only for firm matches. The size entry is marked missing in some rows and otherwise reads once, few, many or a size class.

j_call: TRBJ1-2; d_call: -; clone_size: -; v_call: TRBV9; cdr3_aa: CASSPNGGVRGYTF; cdr3_nt: TGTGCCAGCAGCCCCAATGGGGGCGTTCGCGGCTACACCTTC
j_call: TRBJ2-3; d_call: -; clone_size: -; v_call: TRBV6-5; cdr3_aa: CASSFKRSTDTQYF; cdr3_nt: TGTGCCAGCAGTTTCAAGCGGTCTACAGATACGCAGTATTTT
j_call: TRBJ1-4; d_call: -; clone_size: -; v_call: TRBV3-1/TRBV3-2; cdr3_aa: CASKTANEKLFF; cdr3_nt: TGTGCCAGCAAGACAGCTAATGAAAAACTGTTTTTT
j_call: TRBJ1-3; d_call: -; clone_size: -; v_call: TRBV28; cdr3_aa: CASSPPPWDTIYF; cdr3_nt: TGTGCCAGCAGTCCCCCGCCGTGGGACACCATATATTTT
j_call: TRBJ2-7; d_call: -; clone_size: -; v_call: TRBV18; cdr3_aa: CASSPASGDFYEQYF; cdr3_nt: TGTGCCAGCTCACCAGCCAGCGGCGACTTTTACGAGCAGTACTTC
j_call: TRBJ2-7; d_call: TRBD1; clone_size: once; v_call: TRBV29-1; cdr3_aa: CSVEKGQEYEQYF; cdr3_nt: TGCAGCGTTGAAAAGGGACAGGAATACGAGCAGTACTTC
j_call: TRBJ1-2; d_call: -; clone_size: -; v_call: TRBV29-1; cdr3_aa: CSVEDPDRRVNYGYTF; cdr3_nt: TGCAGCGTTGAAGATCCTGATCGTCGGGTTAACTATGGCTACACCTTC
j_call: TRBJ1-2; d_call: TRBD1; clone_size: -; v_call: TRBV5-6; cdr3_aa: CASSPQGAGGYTF; cdr3_nt: TGTGCCAGCAGCCCACAGGGGGCTGGTGGCTACACCTTC
j_call: TRBJ2-6; d_call: -; clone_size: -; v_call: TRBV7-3; cdr3_aa: CASSVGGSGANVLTF; cdr3_nt: TGTGCCAGCAGCGTCGGAGGCTCTGGGGCCAACGTCCTGACTTTC
j_call: TRBJ2-3; d_call: TRBD1; clone_size: -; v_call: TRBV3-1/TRBV3-2; cdr3_aa: CASSHLGQPDTQYF; cdr3_nt: TGTGCCAGCAGCCACTTGGGACAGCCAGATACGCAGTATTTT
j_call: TRBJ1-1; d_call: -; clone_size: -; v_call: TRBV21-1; cdr3_aa: CASSKKGTGKNTEAFF; cdr3_nt: TGTGCCAGCAGCAAAAAAGGGACAGGGAAAAACACTGAAGCTTTCTTT
j_call: TRBJ1-2; d_call: -; clone_size: -; v_call: TRBV5-4; cdr3_aa: CASSLDSLYGYTF; cdr3_nt: TGTGCCAGCAGCTTGGACAGTCTCTATGGCTACACCTTC
j_call: TRBJ2-5; d_call: TRBD1; clone_size: -; v_call: TRBV5-1; cdr3_aa: CASSPNLGQGLETQYF; cdr3_nt: TGCGCCAGCAGCCCGAACTTGGGACAGGGGTTGGAGACCCAGTACTTC
j_call: TRBJ2-7; d_call: TRBD1; clone_size: -; v_call: TRBV27; cdr3_aa: CASSGTGFGEQYF; cdr3_nt: TGTGCCAGCTCCGGGACAGGGTTCGGCGAGCAGTACTTC
j_call: TRBJ1-1; d_call: -; clone_size: -; v_call: TRBV19; cdr3_aa: CASSATVRTEAFF; cdr3_nt: TGTGCCAGTAGTGCGACGGTACGCACTGAAGCTTTCTTT
j_call: TRBJ2-5; d_call: -; clone_size: few; v_call: TRBV7-8; cdr3_aa: CASSPAKQETQYF; cdr3_nt: TGTGCCAGCAGCCCCGCCAAGCAAGAGACCCAGTACTTC
j_call: TRBJ2-7; d_call: -; clone_size: -; v_call: TRBV29-1; cdr3_aa: CSVIGQSYEQYF; cdr3_nt: TGCAGCGTTATCGGACAGTCCTACGAGCAGTACTTC
j_call: TRBJ2-7; d_call: -; clone_size: few; v_call: TRBV5-1; cdr3_aa: CASSLPFSYGGKGYEQYF; cdr3_nt: TGCGCCAGCAGCCTACCGTTTTCCTATGGAGGTAAGGGCTACGAGCAGTACTTC
j_call: TRBJ2-2; d_call: -; clone_size: -; v_call: TRBV5-1; cdr3_aa: CASSFFQVNTGELFF; cdr3_nt: TGCGCCAGCAGCTTCTTCCAGGTGAACACCGGGGAGCTGTTTTTT
j_call: TRBJ1-5; d_call: -; clone_size: many; v_call: TRBV27; cdr3_aa: CASRLTVDQPQHF; cdr3_nt: TGTGCCAGCAGACTGACAGTAGATCAGCCCCAGCATTTT
j_call: TRBJ2-2; d_call: -; clone_size: -; v_call: TRBV5-1; cdr3_aa: CASSLEVGPGELFF; cdr3_nt: TGCGCCAGCAGCTTGGAGGTTGGGCCCGGGGAGCTGTTTTTT
j_call: TRBJ1-2; d_call: -; clone_size: -; v_call: TRBV19; cdr3_aa: CASTPLGGVEGYTF; cdr3_nt: TGTGCCAGTACCCCATTGGGGGGGGTCGAGGGCTACACCTTC
j_call: TRBJ1-1; d_call: -; clone_size: many; v_call: TRBV7-2; cdr3_aa: CASSSGWGMNTEAFF; cdr3_nt: TGTGCCAGCAGCTCGGGGTGGGGGATGAACACTGAAGCTTTCTTT
j_call: TRBJ2-2; d_call: TRBD1; clone_size: many; v_call: TRBV6-5; cdr3_aa: CASSPGTGRTGELFF; cdr3_nt: TGTGCCAGCAGCCCGGGGACAGGGCGCACCGGGGAGCTGTTTTTT
j_call: TRBJ2-7; d_call: -; clone_size: -; v_call: TRBV3-1/TRBV3-2; cdr3_aa: CASSFTIGVLSYEQYF; cdr3_nt: TGTGCCAGCAGCTTTACGATCGGGGTGCTCTCCTACGAGCAGTACTTC
j_call: TRBJ1-2; d_call: -; clone_size: once; v_call: TRBV9; cdr3_aa: CASSVGGFSNYGYTF; cdr3_nt: TGTGCCAGCAGCGTAGGGGGGTTTTCTAACTATGGCTACACCTTC
j_call: TRBJ1-4; d_call: -; clone_size: -; v_call: TRBV27; cdr3_aa: CASSLDWGRGEKLFF; cdr3_nt: TGTGCCAGCAGTCTGGACTGGGGGCGCGGTGAAAAACTGTTTTTT
j_call: TRBJ1-2; d_call: -; clone_size: -; v_call: TRBV29-1; cdr3_aa: CSGGGVDYGYTF; cdr3_nt: TGCAGCGGAGGAGGGGTGGACTATGGCTACACCTTC
j_call: TRBJ1-1; d_call: -; clone_size: -; v_call: TRBV14; cdr3_aa: CASTKQGGLTEAFF; cdr3_nt: TGTGCCAGCACGAAACAGGGCGGTTTGACTGAAGCTTTCTTT
j_call: TRBJ2-3; d_call: -; clone_size: -; v_call: TRBV19; cdr3_aa: CASSTRDPPQYF; cdr3_nt: TGTGCCAGTAGTACCAGGGATCCCCCGCAGTATTTT
j_call: TRBJ2-3; d_call: -; clone_size: -; v_call: TRBV14; cdr3_aa: CASSQGLFSTDTQYF; cdr3_nt: TGTGCCAGCAGCCAGGGGCTTTTTAGCACAGATACGCAGTATTTT
j_call: TRBJ2-3; d_call: TRBD2; clone_size: -; v_call: TRBV7-8; cdr3_aa: CASSLSASGRADTQYF; cdr3_nt: TGTGCCAGCAGCTTATCGGCTAGCGGGAGGGCAGATACGCAGTATTTT
j_call: TRBJ1-3; d_call: TRBD1; clone_size: few; v_call: TRBV3-1/TRBV3-2; cdr3_aa: CASSQWGGGKGGNTIYF; cdr3_nt: TGTGCCAGCAGCCAGTGGGGAGGGGGCAAAGGCGGAAACACCATATATTTT
j_call: TRBJ2-1; d_call: -; clone_size: -; v_call: TRBV10-3; cdr3_aa: CAISERRAGNEQFF; cdr3_nt: TGTGCCATCAGTGAGCGCAGGGCTGGAAATGAGCAGTTCTTC
j_call: TRBJ1-5; d_call: -; clone_size: -; v_call: TRBV7-8; cdr3_aa: CASSLLGGTGNQPQHF; cdr3_nt: TGTGCCAGCAGCTTATTAGGAGGGACTGGCAATCAGCCCCAGCATTTT
j_call: TRBJ1-2; d_call: -; clone_size: once; v_call: TRBV1; cdr3_aa: CTSSQDFDTDYGYTF; cdr3_nt: TGCACCAGCAGCCAAGATTTCGACACTGACTATGGCTACACCTTC
j_call: TRBJ1-4; d_call: -; clone_size: -; v_call: TRBV12-5; cdr3_aa: CASGLVRGGPNEKLFF; cdr3_nt: TGTGCTAGTGGTTTGGTAAGAGGGGGTCCTAATGAAAAACTGTTTTTT
j_call: TRBJ2-6; d_call: -; clone_size: -; v_call: TRBV24-1; cdr3_aa: CATSGMGGPGANVLTF; cdr3_nt: TGTGCCACCAGTGGCATGGGGGGACCTGGGGCCAACGTCCTGACTTTC
j_call: TRBJ2-1; d_call: -; clone_size: -; v_call: TRBV6-5; cdr3_aa: CACRGVGKRINEQFF; cdr3_nt: TGTGCCTGCCGGGGCGTTGGGAAGCGGATAAATGAGCAGTTCTTC
j_call: TRBJ2-7; d_call: -; clone_size: few; v_call: TRBV4-1; cdr3_aa: CASSQPTGTGTYEQYF; cdr3_nt: TGCGCCAGCAGCCAACCTACCGGGACTGGGACCTACGAGCAGTACTTC
j_call: TRBJ2-5; d_call: TRBD2; clone_size: -; v_call: TRBV5-1; cdr3_aa: CASSLAGGGVQETQYF; cdr3_nt: TGCGCCAGCAGCTTGGCAGGCGGGGGGGTCCAAGAGACCCAGTACTTC
j_call: TRBJ2-1; d_call: -; clone_size: once; v_call: TRBV28; cdr3_aa: CASSPLYNEQFF; cdr3_nt: TGTGCCAGCAGTCCGCTCTACAATGAGCAGTTCTTC